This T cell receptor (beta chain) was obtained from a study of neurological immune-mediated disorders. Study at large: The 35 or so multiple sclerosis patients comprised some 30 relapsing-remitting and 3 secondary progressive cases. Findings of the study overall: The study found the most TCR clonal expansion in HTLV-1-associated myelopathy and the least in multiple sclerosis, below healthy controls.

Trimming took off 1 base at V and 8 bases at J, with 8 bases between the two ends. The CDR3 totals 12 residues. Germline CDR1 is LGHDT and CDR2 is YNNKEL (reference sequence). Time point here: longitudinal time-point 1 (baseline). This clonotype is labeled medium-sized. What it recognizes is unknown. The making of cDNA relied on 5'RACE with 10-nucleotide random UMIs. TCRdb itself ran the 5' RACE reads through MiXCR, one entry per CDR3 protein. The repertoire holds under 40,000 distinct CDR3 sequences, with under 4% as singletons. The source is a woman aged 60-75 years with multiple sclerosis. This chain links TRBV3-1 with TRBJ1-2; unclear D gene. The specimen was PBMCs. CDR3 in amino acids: CASSQAGLGYTF. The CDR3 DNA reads TGTGCCAGCAGCCAAGCGGGGTTGGGCTACACCTTC.